This T cell receptor (beta chain) was documented in a study of blood T cell repertoires in COVID-19. Study-level information: COVID-19 samples collected from the United States, Italy and Spain covered acute and convalescent phases.

Under the authors' procedure: For nucleated cells, counts were estimated from reference gene primer amplification. Libraries were prepared by immunoSEQ multiplex PCR; TCRdb keeps only in-frame clonotypes and omits some of them. V and J calls and clone size are copied from that table; D and trimming were computed from the DNA. The data hold around 330,000 clones, with around 91% observed a single time. V lost 6 bases, J lost 8 bases, and 14 bases lay in between. Germline loops: CDR1 MNHEY, CDR2 SVGEGT. CDR3 size: 13 residues. This receptor was identified in a woman aged 40-49 years who had recovered from COVID-19. This chain links TRBV6-2 or TRBV6-3 with TRBJ2-4; D is undetermined. The source material was PBMCs or T cells enriched from blood (not recorded which). The chain's CDR3 is CASSPRLGDIQYF. Written as DNA, the CDR3 is TGTGCCAGCAGCCCAAGGCTTGGAGACATTCAGTACTTC.